This TCR beta chain was sequenced during a study of T cells in Graves' hyperthyroidism and ophthalmopathy. Whole-study context: It was at initial diagnosis, before any treatment, that peripheral blood was collected.

Remarks on this clonotype: Its target is not known.

Patients were aged 18 to 65, had disease duration under 2 months, and had newly diagnosed hyperthyroidism. Diagnostic decisions used clinical symptoms, serum thyroxine and TRAb, thyroid ultrasound and orbital computed tomography. TCR beta CDR3 sequences were amplified from RNA transcripts. Using the HTBI primer set, a first-round RT-PCR was run on the TCR CDR3. TCRdb used MiXCR to reprocess the multiplex PCR reads, holding one entry per CDR3 protein. The sample consists of about 360,000 distinct CDR3 sequences, roughly 25% of them appearing once. Study-wide results and caveats: Blood samples included most of the expanded thyroid clonotypes exceeding 0.001.

This sequence originates from a man between 50 and 59 years old with Graves' hyperthyroidism. The source material was blood.

This CDR3 reads CASSTTGDNEQYF. CDR3 in DNA: TGTGCCAGCAGCACCACCGGCGACAACGAGCAGTACTTC. This chain joins TRBV7-3 and TRBJ2-7; D unclear. Trimming cost V 5 bases and J 5 bases, with 13 bases left between them. This CDR3 comprises 13 residues. Germline CDR1 SGHTA, CDR2 FQGTGA.